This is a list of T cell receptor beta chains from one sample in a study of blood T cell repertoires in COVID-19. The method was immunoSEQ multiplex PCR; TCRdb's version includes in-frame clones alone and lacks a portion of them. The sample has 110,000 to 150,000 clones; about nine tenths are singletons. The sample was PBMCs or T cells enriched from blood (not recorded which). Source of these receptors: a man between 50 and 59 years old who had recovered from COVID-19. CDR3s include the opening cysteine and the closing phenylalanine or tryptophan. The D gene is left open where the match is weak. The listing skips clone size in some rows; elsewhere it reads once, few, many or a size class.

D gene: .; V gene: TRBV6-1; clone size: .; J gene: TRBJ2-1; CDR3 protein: CASSESHYNEQFF; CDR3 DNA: TGTGCCAGCAGTGAAAGCCACTACAATGAGCAGTTCTTC
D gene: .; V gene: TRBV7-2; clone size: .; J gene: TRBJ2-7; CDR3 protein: CASSSRLSLSYEQYF; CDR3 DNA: TGTGCCAGCAGCTCCCGACTGTCCTTGTCCTACGAGCAGTACTTC
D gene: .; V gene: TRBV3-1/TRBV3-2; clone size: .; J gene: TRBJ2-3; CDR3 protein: CASSQDEGGKDTQYF; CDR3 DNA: TGTGCCAGCAGCCAAGATGAGGGGGGGAAAGATACGCAGTATTTT
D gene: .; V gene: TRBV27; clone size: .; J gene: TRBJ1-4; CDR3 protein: CASRRTGGKGKLFF; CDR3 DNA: TGTGCCAGCAGAAGGACGGGAGGTAAAGGAAAACTGTTTTTT
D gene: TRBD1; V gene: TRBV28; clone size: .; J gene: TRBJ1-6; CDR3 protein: CASSRQGRRDSPLHF; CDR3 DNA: TGTGCCAGCAGCCGACAGGGGAGAAGGGATTCACCCCTCCACTTT
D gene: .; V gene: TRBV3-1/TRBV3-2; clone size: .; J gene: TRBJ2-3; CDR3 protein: CASSHVDTQYF; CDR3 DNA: TGTGCCAGCAGCCACGTGGATACGCAGTATTTT
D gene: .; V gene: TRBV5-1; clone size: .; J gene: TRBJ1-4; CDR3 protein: CASSLGDKAGEKLFF; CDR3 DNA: TGCGCCAGCAGCTTGGGGGACAAAGCAGGGGAAAAACTGTTTTTT
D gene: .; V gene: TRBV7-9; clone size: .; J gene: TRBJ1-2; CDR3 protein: CASSFSGVTRKGYTF; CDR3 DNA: TGTGCCAGCAGCTTTTCCGGAGTAACAAGGAAAGGCTACACCTTC
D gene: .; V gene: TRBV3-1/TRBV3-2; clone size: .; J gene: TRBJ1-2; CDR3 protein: CASSPLDGFYGYTF; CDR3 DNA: TGTGCCAGCAGCCCACTAGATGGCTTCTATGGCTACACCTTC
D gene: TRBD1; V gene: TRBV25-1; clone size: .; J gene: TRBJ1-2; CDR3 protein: CASSPSTGGLSYTF; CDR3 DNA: TGTGCCAGCAGCCCTTCCACAGGGGGCCTCAGCTACACCTTC
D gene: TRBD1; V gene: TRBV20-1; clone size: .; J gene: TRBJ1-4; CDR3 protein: CSATDRTGPEKLFF; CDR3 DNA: TGCAGTGCTACTGACCGGACAGGCCCTGAAAAACTGTTTTTT
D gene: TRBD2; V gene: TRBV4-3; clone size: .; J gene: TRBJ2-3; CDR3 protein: CASSQDLVGHGGGGLTDTQYF; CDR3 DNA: TGCGCCAGCAGCCAAGATCTTGTGGGTCATGGAGGCGGGGGGCTCACAGATACGCAGTATTTT
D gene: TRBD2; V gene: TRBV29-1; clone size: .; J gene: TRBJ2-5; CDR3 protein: CSVEDSLLTSYETQYF; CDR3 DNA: TGCAGCGTTGAAGATTCCCTTCTGACTAGCTATGAGACCCAGTACTTC
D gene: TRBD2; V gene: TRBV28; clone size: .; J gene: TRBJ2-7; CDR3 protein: CASNGRTSGNEQYF; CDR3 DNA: TGTGCCAGCAACGGGCGCACGAGCGGGAACGAGCAGTACTTC
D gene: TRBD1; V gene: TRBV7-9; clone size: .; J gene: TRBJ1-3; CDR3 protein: CASSLRQGVSGNTIYF; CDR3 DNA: TGTGCCAGCAGCCTAAGACAGGGGGTCTCTGGAAACACCATATATTTT
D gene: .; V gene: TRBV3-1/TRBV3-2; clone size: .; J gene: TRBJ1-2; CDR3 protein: CASSQTLRTTTNYGYTF; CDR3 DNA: TGTGCCAGCAGCCAGACACTCCGGACAACTACTAACTATGGCTACACCTTC
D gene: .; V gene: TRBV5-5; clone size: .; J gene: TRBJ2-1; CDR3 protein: CASSLSRGGGNEQFF; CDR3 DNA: TGTGCCAGCAGCTTGAGTAGGGGAGGGGGCAATGAGCAGTTCTTC
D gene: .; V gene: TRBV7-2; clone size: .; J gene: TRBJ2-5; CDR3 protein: CASSLSLWQGETQYF; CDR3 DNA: TGTGCCAGCAGCTTAAGTTTGTGGCAGGGAGAGACCCAGTACTTC
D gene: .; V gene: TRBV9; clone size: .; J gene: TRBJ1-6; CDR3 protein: CASSVDRVDSPLHF; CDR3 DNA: TGTGCCAGCAGCGTAGACAGGGTTGATTCACCCCTCCACTTT
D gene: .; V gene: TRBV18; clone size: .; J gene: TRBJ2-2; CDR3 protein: CASSPSGDIGGELFF; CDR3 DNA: TGTGCCAGCTCACCATCGGGAGACATCGGCGGGGAGCTGTTTTTT
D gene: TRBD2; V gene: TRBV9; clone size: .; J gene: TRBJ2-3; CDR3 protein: CASSPGLATQYF; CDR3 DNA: TGTGCCAGCAGCCCGGGACTAGCCACGCAGTATTTT
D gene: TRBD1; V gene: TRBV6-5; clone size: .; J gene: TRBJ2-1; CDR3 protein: CASRRPGQGLHEQFF; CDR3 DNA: TGTGCCAGCAGAAGACCGGGACAGGGGTTACATGAGCAGTTCTTC
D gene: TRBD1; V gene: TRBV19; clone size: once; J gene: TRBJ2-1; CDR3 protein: CASSIDRGQGYYNEQFF; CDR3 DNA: TGTGCCAGTAGTATAGATCGCGGACAGGGGTACTACAATGAGCAGTTCTTC
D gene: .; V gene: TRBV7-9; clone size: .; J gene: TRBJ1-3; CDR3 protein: CASSLLAKTGNTIYF; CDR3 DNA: TGTGCCAGCAGCTTATTAGCGAAAACTGGAAACACCATATATTTT
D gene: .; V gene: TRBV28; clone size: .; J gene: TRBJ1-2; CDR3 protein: CASSLAGIYGYTF; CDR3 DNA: TGTGCCAGCAGTTTGGCAGGCATCTATGGCTACACCTTC
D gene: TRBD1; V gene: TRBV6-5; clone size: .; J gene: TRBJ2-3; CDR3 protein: CASSSQGAGTQYF; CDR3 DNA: TGTGCCAGCAGTTCCCAGGGGGCAGGTACGCAGTATTTT
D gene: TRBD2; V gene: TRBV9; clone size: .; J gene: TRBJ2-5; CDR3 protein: CASSPLAGGSQETQYF; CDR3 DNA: TGTGCCAGCAGCCCCCTAGCGGGAGGGTCTCAAGAGACCCAGTACTTC
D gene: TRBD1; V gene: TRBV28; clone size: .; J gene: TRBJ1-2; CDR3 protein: CASSVIGGGYTF; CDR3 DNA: TGTGCCAGCAGTGTGATAGGGGGCGGCTACACCTTC
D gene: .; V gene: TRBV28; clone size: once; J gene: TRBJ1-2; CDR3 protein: CASSLVAVNYGYTF; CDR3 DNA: TGTGCCAGCAGTTTAGTGGCGGTCAACTATGGCTACACCTTC
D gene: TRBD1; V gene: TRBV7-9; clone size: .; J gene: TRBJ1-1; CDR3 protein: CASSYLTGEAFF; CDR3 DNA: TGTGCCAGCAGTTACCTGACAGGGGAAGCTTTCTTT
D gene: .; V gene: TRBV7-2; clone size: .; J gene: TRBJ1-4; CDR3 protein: CASSASGEKLFF; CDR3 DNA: TGTGCCAGCAGCGCCTCGGGGGAAAAACTGTTTTTT
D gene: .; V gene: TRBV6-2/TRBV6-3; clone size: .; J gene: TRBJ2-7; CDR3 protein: CASSFRVSEQYF; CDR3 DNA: TGTGCCAGCAGTTTCAGGGTTTCCGAGCAGTACTTC
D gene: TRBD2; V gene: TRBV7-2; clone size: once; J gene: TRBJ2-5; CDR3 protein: CASSISGGKGEETQYF; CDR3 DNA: TGTGCCAGCAGCATTAGCGGGGGCAAAGGAGAAGAGACCCAGTACTTC
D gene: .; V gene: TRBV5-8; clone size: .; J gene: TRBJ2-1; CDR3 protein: CASSLGSRRQLINNEQFF; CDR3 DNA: TGTGCCAGCAGCTTGGGATCGCGCCGACAATTAATAAACAATGAGCAGTTCTTC
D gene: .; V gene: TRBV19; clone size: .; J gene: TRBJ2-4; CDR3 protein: CASSIGRQGSAKNIQYF; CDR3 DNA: TGTGCCAGTAGTATAGGGCGCCAGGGCAGCGCCAAAAACATTCAGTACTTC
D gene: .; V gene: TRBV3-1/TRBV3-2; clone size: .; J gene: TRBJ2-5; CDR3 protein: CASSHLLTGRTQYF; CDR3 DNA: TGTGCCAGCAGCCATCTTCTCACAGGGCGGACCCAGTACTTC
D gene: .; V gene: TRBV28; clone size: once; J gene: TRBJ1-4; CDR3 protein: CASGRLDEKLFF; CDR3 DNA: TGTGCCAGCGGTCGTTTAGATGAAAAACTGTTTTTT
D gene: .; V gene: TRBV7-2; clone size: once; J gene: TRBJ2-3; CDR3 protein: CASSLRPHTDTQYF; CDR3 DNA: TGTGCCAGCAGCTTGAGGCCCCACACAGATACGCAGTATTTT
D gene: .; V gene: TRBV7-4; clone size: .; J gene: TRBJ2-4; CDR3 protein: CASSSDTGGRSIQYF; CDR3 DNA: TGTGCCAGCAGTTCCGACACCGGGGGGCGCAGCATTCAGTACTTC
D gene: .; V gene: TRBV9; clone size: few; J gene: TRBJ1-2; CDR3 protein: CASSVAGGRGYTF; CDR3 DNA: TGTGCCAGCAGCGTAGCGGGGGGTAGAGGCTACACCTTC
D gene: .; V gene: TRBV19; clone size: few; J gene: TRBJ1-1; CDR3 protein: CASSSGDVAEAFF; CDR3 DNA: TGTGCCAGTAGTTCAGGGGACGTCGCTGAAGCTTTCTTT
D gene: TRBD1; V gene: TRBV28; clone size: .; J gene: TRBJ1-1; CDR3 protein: CASSFTGQAAAEAFF; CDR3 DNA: TGTGCCAGCAGTTTTACTGGACAGGCTGCGGCCGAAGCTTTCTTT
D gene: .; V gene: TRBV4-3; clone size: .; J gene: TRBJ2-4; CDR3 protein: CASSQSRVAKNIQYF; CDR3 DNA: TGCGCCAGCAGCCAAAGCAGGGTGGCCAAAAACATTCAGTACTTC